What follows are 30 T cell receptor beta chains derived from one specimen sequenced in a study of blood T cell repertoires in COVID-19. The data were produced by immunoSEQ multiplex PCR, yet TCRdb's version contains in-frame clones alone and is incomplete. The sample lists 85,000 to 130,000 clones, around 90% seen once, with around 6.9% in the top ten. The sequencing sample was made of peripheral blood. The receptors derive from a woman aged 55-75 years with acute or convalescent COVID-19.

The chain combines TRBV27 with TRBJ2-7, with TRBD1 identical over 7 bases. The CDR3 has 15 amino acids. The ends lost 3 bases at V and 3 bases at J; junction bases unmatched: 8. Germline V lookup: CDR1 MNHEY, CDR2 SMNVEV (reference sequence). The CDR3 sequence: CASSLSLGQNYEQYF. The CDR3 nucleotides are TGTGCCAGCAGTTTGTCCCTGGGACAGAACTACGAGCAGTACTTC.

V is TRBV9 and J is TRBJ1-1; D not resolved. This CDR3 has 14 amino acids. Per germline, CDR1 SGDLS and CDR2 YYNGEE. V was shortened by 0 bases and J by 11 bases, with 17 bases between the two germline ends. DNA for the CDR3: TGTGCCAGCAGCGTAGGGACGGAGGTTCTGAAGGCTTTCTTT. The encoded protein is CASSVGTEVLKAFF.

This clone has just a few counts. The rearrangement uses TRBV6-5 and TRBJ1-2, with a tentative D call TRBD1 (5 bases). This CDR3 is 13 amino acids long. Germline V gene sequence: CDR1 MNHEY, CDR2 SVGAGI. The CDR3 nucleotides are TGTGTCGCGCGCGGGGCGGCTAACTATGGCTACACCTTC. Its translation is CVARGAANYGYTF.

The CDR3 nucleotides are TGTGCCAGCAGCCCTTGGGGCCAGGCTGAGAGGAGTGGCTACACCTTC. This sequence encodes CASSPWGQAERSGYTF. This chain uses TRBV11-3 with TRBJ1-2; D is perhaps TRBD1 (5 bases). V dropped 5 bases and J dropped 7 bases, with 23 bases sitting between them. This CDR3 has 16 amino acids. Germline CDR1 reads SGHNT; CDR2 reads YENEEA.

The rearrangement joins TRBV19 to TRBJ2-1, with 14 bases matching TRBD2. This CDR3 region has 20 residues. The V and J ends lost 6 bases and 8 bases, in that order; junction bases with no gene match: 21. Germline values: CDR1 LNHDA, CDR2 SQIVND (reference sequence). The CDR3 region is CASSREPGLAGAGVWDEQFF. CDR3 DNA: TGTGCCAGTAGCCGCGAACCGGGACTAGCGGGGGCGGGGGTTTGGGATGAGCAGTTCTTC.

This clone showed up just once. V usage is TRBV9 and J usage is TRBJ1-1; a possible D gene is TRBD1 (6 bases). Germline CDR1 SGDLS, CDR2 YYNGEE. V gave up 1 base and J gave up 1 base, with 8 bases separating them. The CDR3 loop spans 14 amino acids. CDR3 nucleotide sequence: TGTGCCAGCAGCGTAAGGACAGCGAACACTGAAGCTTTCTTT. As protein: CASSVRTANTEAFF. The whole variable domain, remainder taken from reference TRBV9 and TRBJ1-1, is DSGVTQTPKHLITATGQRVTLRCSPRSGDLSVYWYQQSLDQGLQFLIQYYNGEERAKGNILERFSAQQFPDLHSELNLSSLELGDSALYFCASSVRTANTEAFFGQGTRLTVV.

This clone was observed a single time. The chain uses TRBV20-1 and TRBJ1-2; tentatively, D is TRBD1 (5 bases). This CDR3 spans 11 amino acids. V was shortened by 8 bases and J by 8 bases, with 15 bases between the two germline ends. Germline CDR1 DFQATT, CDR2 SNEGSKA (reference sequence). The CDR3 here is CSYWGGSGYTF. The DNA for the CDR3 is TGCAGTTACTGGGGGGGGAGCGGCTACACCTTC.

The chain is built from TRBV5-4 and TRBJ2-1; 10 bases map to TRBD2. V was clipped by 3 bases and J by 7 bases; unmatched bases: 7. There are 15 residues in the CDR3. The germline CDR1 and CDR2 sequences are SGHNT and YYREEE (reference sequence). The CDR3 sequence: CASSSKREGMNEQFF. CDR3 coding DNA: TGTGCCAGCAGCTCAAAGCGGGAGGGAATGAATGAGCAGTTCTTC.

V and J are TRBV11-3 and TRBJ1-1; D is possibly TRBD1 (5 bases). The CDR3 spans 14 residues. V shed 4 bases and J shed 1 base, with 10 bases lying between them. The germline V gene encodes CDR1 SGHNT and CDR2 YENEEA. This CDR3 reads CASSSGHWNTEAFF. CDR3 sequence (DNA): TGTGCCAGCAGCTCAGGACACTGGAACACTGAAGCTTTCTTT.

This rearrangement joins TRBV9 to TRBJ2-7, with D perhaps matching TRBD2 (5 bases). There are 15 residues in the CDR3. Germline-derived CDR1 and CDR2 are SGDLS and YYNGEE. V lost 0 bases to trimming and J lost 4 bases, with 14 bases between them. CDR3 protein: CASSVDPGEGYEQYF. The DNA for the CDR3 is TGTGCCAGCAGCGTAGATCCCGGAGAGGGTTACGAGCAGTACTTC.

The chain carries TRBV5-4 and TRBJ1-4; a weak D match, TRBD1 (6 bases). Germline assignment: CDR1 SGHNT and CDR2 YYREEE (reference sequence). Trimming took off 0 bases at V and 8 bases at J, with 14 bases between the two ends. There are 15 residues in the CDR3. This chain's CDR3 is CASSLAGANREKLFF. CDR3 nucleotides: TGTGCCAGCAGCTTGGCAGGGGCGAATCGGGAAAAACTGTTTTTT.

This clone was recorded only once. The chain is built from TRBV30 and TRBJ1-5, with D perhaps matching TRBD1 (5 bases). Germline V gene data show CDR1 as GTSNPN and CDR2 as SVGIG (reference sequence). The V gene lost 5 bases and the J gene lost 4 bases, with 12 bases spanning the gap. The CDR3 is 13 residues long. The CDR3 DNA follows: TGTGCCTGGGCTTCAGGGATTAATCAGCCCCAGCATTTT. It translates to CAWASGINQPQHF.

The chain uses TRBV18 and TRBJ2-1; 11 bases align to TRBD2. This CDR3 comprises 14 residues. Losses at the gene ends were 4 bases for V and 4 bases for J; bases not matched to a gene: 0. Germline CDR1 KGHSH, CDR2 LQKENI. CDR3 loop: CASSRTSGYNEQFF. The DNA for the CDR3 is TGTGCCAGCTCACGGACTAGCGGGTACAATGAGCAGTTCTTC.

This chain connects TRBV2 to TRBJ1-5; tentatively, D is TRBD1 (5 bases). Deletions cut 6 bases from V and 5 bases from J, with 17 bases between. This CDR3 is built from 15 residues. Germline V gene data show CDR1 as SNHLY and CDR2 as FYNNEI. The DNA for the CDR3 is TGTGCCAGCAGGCGGACATCGTTGGGCCATCAGCCCCAGCATTTT. This translates into CASRRTSLGHQPQHF.

The count of this clone is one. V usage is TRBV12-5 and J usage is TRBJ1-2, with TRBD1 identical over 8 bases. Germline lookup yields CDR1 LGHNT and CDR2 FRNRAP. This CDR3 has 16 residues. V lost 0 bases, J lost 7 bases, and 10 bases stayed unmatched. The CDR3, as DNA: TGTGCTAGTGGTTTGGTTCCCCCCGGACAGGGAGGTGGCTACACCTTC. This translates into CASGLVPPGQGGGYTF.

The genes are TRBV24-1 and TRBJ2-3; tentative D call: TRBD2 (6 bases). Germline V gene data show CDR1 as KGHDR and CDR2 as SFDVKD. Trimming shortened V by 4 bases and J by 10 bases, and 14 bases separated the two germline ends. The length of the CDR3 is 13 residues. The chain's CDR3 is CATSERPGGAQYF. The DNA of the CDR3 is TGTGCCACCAGTGAACGCCCAGGAGGGGCGCAGTATTTT.

V gene TRBV3-1 (or the pseudogene TRBV3-2) combines with J gene TRBJ1-1, with 9 positions matching TRBD1. Germline V gene data show CDR1 as LGHDT and CDR2 as YNNKEL (reference sequence). This CDR3 spans 17 amino acids. The junction had 10 bases not matched to a gene; V was cut back by 3 bases and J by 2 bases. For the CDR3, the DNA is TGTGCCAGCAGCCAGAGGACAGGGGAGGGCTACAACACTGAAGCTTTCTTT. Its translation is CASSQRTGEGYNTEAFF.

The chain combines TRBV19 with TRBJ1-6, with TRBD1 identical over 8 bases. The CDR3 runs to 17 residues. V shed 5 bases, J shed 0 bases, and the junction held 6 bases outside the gene matches. The germline V gene has CDR1 LNHDA and CDR2 SQIVND (reference sequence). CDR3 sequence reads: CASSRQGASSYNSPLHF. The CDR3 DNA follows: TGTGCCAGTAGTCGTCAGGGGGCCAGCTCCTATAATTCACCCCTCCACTTT.

This clone has a single count. The chain employs TRBV6-1 and TRBJ1-2, with D unresolved. With 3 bases removed from V and 4 bases from J, the gap between germline ends came to 12 bases. The length of the CDR3 is 14 residues. Germline V gene lookup returns CDR1 MNHNS and CDR2 SASEGT. CDR3 residues: CASSDGQRAYGYTF. The CDR3 coding sequence is TGTGCCAGCAGTGACGGGCAGCGGGCCTATGGCTACACCTTC.

V is TRBV4-2 and J is TRBJ1-1, with D maybe TRBD1 (6 bases). Trimming left V 4 bases short and J 4 bases short, with 10 bases between. Germline assignment: CDR1 LGHNA and CDR2 YNFKEQ. The length of the CDR3 is 13 residues. CDR3 in DNA: TGTGCCAGCAGCCGTACAGGGATCACTGAAGCTTTCTTT. It is translated as CASSRTGITEAFF.

The V and J genes are TRBV6-1 and TRBJ1-2; D gene unclear. V was cut by 0 bases and J by 6 bases, with 8 bases left in between. Germline V lookup: CDR1 MNHNS, CDR2 SASEGT. The CDR3 consists of 13 residues. The CDR3 DNA reads as TGTGCCAGCAGTGAAGCAGTCAGCGATGGCTACACCTTC. Its translation: CASSEAVSDGYTF.

The CDR3 spells CASSFTTGNSYEQYF. The DNA of the CDR3 is TGCGCCAGCAGCTTCACGACAGGAAATTCCTACGAGCAGTACTTC. The chain is built from TRBV5-1 and TRBJ2-7, with D perhaps TRBD1 (6 bases). Germline CDR1 SGHRS, CDR2 YFSETQ. Trimming removed 2 bases from V and 1 base from J, with 13 bases in between. This CDR3 comprises 15 residues.

The rearrangement links TRBV11-3 to TRBJ2-3, with 7 bases identical to TRBD1. CDR3 length equals 14 residues. V was pared by 6 bases and J by 3 bases, with 6 bases of the junction left unmatched. Germline V gene lookup returns CDR1 SGHNT and CDR2 YENEEA. This CDR3 is CASRWDRSTDTQYF. The CDR3 DNA reads as TGTGCCAGCAGGTGGGACAGATCAACAGATACGCAGTATTTT.

The rearrangement links TRBV10-3 to TRBJ1-3, with D hard to call. This CDR3 contains 13 residues. Germline V gene lookup returns CDR1 ENHRY and CDR2 SYGVKD. The V and J ends lost 8 bases and 0 bases respectively, with 8 bases between them. CDR3 sequence (DNA): TGTGCCATCCGATCTAGCTCTGGAAACACCATATATTTT. Translating it yields CAIRSSSGNTIYF.

This rearrangement joins TRBV2 to TRBJ2-7, with 11 bases lining up with TRBD1. The germline V gene has CDR1 SNHLY and CDR2 FYNNEI. V lost 3 bases, J lost 2 bases, and 0 bases stayed unmatched. The length of the CDR3 is 14 residues. CDR3 protein: CASSEGQGAYEQYF. For the CDR3, the DNA is TGTGCCAGCAGTGAGGGACAGGGGGCCTACGAGCAGTACTTC. Complete variable domain (other parts from reference TRBV2 and TRBJ2-7): EPEVTQTPSHQVTQMGQEVILRCVPISNHLYFYWYRQILGQKVEFLVSFYNNEISEKSEIFDDQFSVERPDGSNFTLKIRSTKLEDSAMYFCASSEGQGAYEQYFGPGTRLTVT.

This rearrangement joins TRBV5-1 to TRBJ1-1, with unresolved D. Trimming left V 4 bases short and J 3 bases short, with 7 bases between. The germline gives CDR1 SGHRS, CDR2 YFSETQ. This CDR3 spans 12 amino acids. The CDR3 coding sequence is TGCGCCAGCAGCGCCCGGGACACTGAAGCTTTCTTT. Translating it yields CASSARDTEAFF. The complete variable domain, with remaining parts taken from reference TRBV5-1 and TRBJ1-1, reads KAGVTQTPRYLIKTRGQQVTLSCSPISGHRSVSWYQQTPGQGLQFLFEYFSETQRNKGNFPGRFSGRQFSNSRSEMNVSTLELGDSALYLCASSARDTEAFFGQGTRLTVV.

The chain carries TRBV5-1 and TRBJ2-7; 8 nucleotides align to TRBD2. Germline CDR1 and CDR2: SGHRS and YFSETQ. V lost 0 bases and J lost 3; bases outside the gene matches: 5. The CDR3 has 15 residues. The CDR3 DNA reads as TGCGCCAGCAGCTTGGTGGGTGCGGGAGGCTACGAGCAGTACTTC. Its translation: CASSLVGAGGYEQYF.

The chain joins TRBV19 to TRBJ1-1, with 10 nucleotides matching TRBD1. The germline CDR1 and CDR2 sequences are LNHDA and SQIVND (reference sequence). There are 16 residues in the CDR3. The J segment lost 4 bases and the V segment lost 9 bases, leaving 14 bases of the junction unmatched. The CDR3 DNA reads TGTGCCAGCACAACCGACAGGGGGCTGAGGAGCACTGAAGCTTTCTTT. Translated: CASTTDRGLRSTEAFF.

The chain is built from TRBV28 and TRBJ1-1; a possible D gene is TRBD1 (5 bases). There are 12 residues in the CDR3. Trimming stripped 6 bases from V and 8 bases from J, with 13 bases between. Germline CDR1 is MDHEN and CDR2 is SYDVKM. The CDR3 reads CASSQGAGEAFF. The CDR3 nucleotides are TGTGCCAGCAGCCAAGGGGCAGGGGAAGCTTTCTTT. Together with reference TRBV28 and TRBJ1-1, the CDR3 gives the full variable domain: DVKVTQSSRYLVKRTGEKVFLECVQDMDHENMFWYRQDPGLGLRLIYFSYDVKMKEKGDIPEGYSVSREKKERFSLILESASTNQTSMYLCASSQGAGEAFFGQGTRLTVV.

The CDR3 DNA reads as TGCAGCGTTGATGGGGAGGCAGTCGGGGAGCTGTTTTTT. Amino acid sequence: CSVDGEAVGELFF. V is TRBV29-1 and J is TRBJ2-2, with D perhaps matching TRBD2 (6 bases). The CDR3 contains 13 residues. CDR1 and CDR2 from the germline V gene are SQVTM and ANQGSEA. Trimming removed 3 bases at V and 7 bases at J, with 12 bases between.